This TCR beta chain was found in a study of quantifying T cell responses using KT2 cells. Study-level background: cDNA was made from DNase-treated RNA using alpha and beta constant primers. The second PCR was a qPCR stopped at a predetermined fluorescence threshold.

This clonotype has a count of ten or more. KT2, a clone with a known TCR, was spiked into unfractionated PBMC. Germline CDR1 and CDR2: LGHDT and YNNKEL (reference sequence). V was pared by 1 base and J by 11 bases, with 11 bases of the junction left unmatched. This CDR3 has 16 amino acids. The cDNA 3' end received a ligated oligonucleotide with a UMI. The first PCR ran approximately 4 cycles with an equimolar RC1.1 and RC1.2 beta primer mix. TCRdb ran MiXCR on the UMI-ligation and nested PCR reads and lists one entry per CDR3 protein. The sample includes roughly 50,000 distinct CDR3 sequences, more than 9% of them seen just once.

The specimen was PBMCs spiked with cells of the T cell clone KT2. This receptor was taken from a human donor. The chain employs TRBV3-1 and TRBJ2-4; the match to TRBD2 covers 10 bases. The CDR3 nucleotides are TGTGCCAGCAGCCAAGGGGTCTCTAGCGGGGGAGGCTTTCAGTACTTC. Its protein product is CASSQGVSSGGGFQYF.